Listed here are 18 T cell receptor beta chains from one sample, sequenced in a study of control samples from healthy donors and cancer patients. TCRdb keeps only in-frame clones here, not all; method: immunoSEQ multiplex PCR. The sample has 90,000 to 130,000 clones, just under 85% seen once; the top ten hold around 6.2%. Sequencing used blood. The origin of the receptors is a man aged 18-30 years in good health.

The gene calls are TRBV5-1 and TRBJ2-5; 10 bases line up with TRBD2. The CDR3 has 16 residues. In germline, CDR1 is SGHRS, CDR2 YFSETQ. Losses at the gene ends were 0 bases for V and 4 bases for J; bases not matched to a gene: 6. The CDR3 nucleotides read TGCGCCAGCAGCTTGGCCCTAGCGGGGGAAGGAGAGACCCAGTACTTC. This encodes CASSLALAGEGETQYF.

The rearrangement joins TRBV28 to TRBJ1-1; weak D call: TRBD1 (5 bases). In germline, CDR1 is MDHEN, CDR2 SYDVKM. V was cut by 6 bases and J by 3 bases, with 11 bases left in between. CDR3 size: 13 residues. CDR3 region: CASRPGGYTEAFF. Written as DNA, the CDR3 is TGTGCCAGCAGGCCGGGGGGGTACACTGAAGCTTTCTTT.

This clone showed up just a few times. CDR3 sequence reads: CASSSGQKYNEQFF. The CDR3 coding sequence is TGCGCCAGCAGCTCCGGACAGAAATACAATGAGCAGTTCTTC. The chain combines TRBV5-1 with TRBJ2-1, with a possible D match to TRBD1 (6 bases). Deletions cut 3 bases from V and 4 bases from J, with 11 bases between. Germline values: CDR1 SGHRS, CDR2 YFSETQ. The CDR3 is made up of 14 amino acids.

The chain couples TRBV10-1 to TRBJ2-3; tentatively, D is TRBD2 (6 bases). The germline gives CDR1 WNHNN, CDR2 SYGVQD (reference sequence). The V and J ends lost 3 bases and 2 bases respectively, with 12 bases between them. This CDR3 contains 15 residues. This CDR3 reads CASSDGRGTTDTQYF. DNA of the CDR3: TGCGCCAGCAGTGATGGTCGGGGGACCACAGATACGCAGTATTTT.

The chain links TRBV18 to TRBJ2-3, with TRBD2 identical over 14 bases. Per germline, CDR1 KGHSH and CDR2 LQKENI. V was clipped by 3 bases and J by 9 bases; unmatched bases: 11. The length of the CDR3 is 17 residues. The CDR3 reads CASSPGLAGGLGRTQYF. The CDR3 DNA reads TGTGCCAGCTCACCCGGACTAGCGGGGGGTCTTGGGCGAACGCAGTATTTT.

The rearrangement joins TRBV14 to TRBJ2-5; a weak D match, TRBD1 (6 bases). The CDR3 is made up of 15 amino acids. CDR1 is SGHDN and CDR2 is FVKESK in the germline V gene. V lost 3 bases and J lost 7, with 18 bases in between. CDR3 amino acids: CASSQGIRGRGTQYF. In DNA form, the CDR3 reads TGTGCCAGCAGCCAGGGCATCAGGGGAAGGGGGACCCAGTACTTC.

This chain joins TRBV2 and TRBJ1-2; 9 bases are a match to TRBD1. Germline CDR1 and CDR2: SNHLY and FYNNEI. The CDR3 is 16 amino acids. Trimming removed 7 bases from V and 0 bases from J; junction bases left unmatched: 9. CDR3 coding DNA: TGTGCCAGCACCCTTGGACAGGGGAGTACTAACTATGGCTACACCTTC. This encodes CASTLGQGSTNYGYTF. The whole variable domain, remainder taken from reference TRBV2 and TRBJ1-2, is EPEVTQTPSHQVTQMGQEVILRCVPISNHLYFYWYRQILGQKVEFLVSFYNNEISEKSEIFDDQFSVERPDGSNFTLKIRSTKLEDSAMYFCASTLGQGSTNYGYTFGSGTRLTVV.

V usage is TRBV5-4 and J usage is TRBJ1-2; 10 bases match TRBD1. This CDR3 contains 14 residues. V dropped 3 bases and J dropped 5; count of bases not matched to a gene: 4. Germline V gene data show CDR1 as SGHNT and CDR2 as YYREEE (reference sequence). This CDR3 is CASSSGTGAYGYTF. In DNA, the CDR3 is TGTGCCAGCAGCTCTGGGACAGGGGCGTATGGCTACACCTTC.

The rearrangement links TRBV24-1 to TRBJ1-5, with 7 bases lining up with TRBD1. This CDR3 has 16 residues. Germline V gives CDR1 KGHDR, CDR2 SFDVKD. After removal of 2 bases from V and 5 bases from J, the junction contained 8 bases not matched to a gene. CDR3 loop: CATSDSTQGFYQPQHF. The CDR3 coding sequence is TGTGCCACCAGTGATTCGACACAGGGGTTTTATCAGCCCCAGCATTTT.

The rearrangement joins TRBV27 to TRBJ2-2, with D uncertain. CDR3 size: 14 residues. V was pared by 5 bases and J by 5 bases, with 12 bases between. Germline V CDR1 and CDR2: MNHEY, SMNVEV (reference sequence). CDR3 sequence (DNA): TGTGCCAGCAGTGCCTCAGTTGGGACCGGGGAGCTGTTTTTT. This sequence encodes CASSASVGTGELFF.

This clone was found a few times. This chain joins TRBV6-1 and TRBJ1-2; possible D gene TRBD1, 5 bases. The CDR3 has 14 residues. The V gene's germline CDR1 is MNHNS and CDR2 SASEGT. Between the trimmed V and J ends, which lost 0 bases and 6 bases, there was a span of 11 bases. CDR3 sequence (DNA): TGTGCCAGCAGTGAAGCTGGGGGAGGCAATGGCTACACCTTC. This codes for CASSEAGGGNGYTF.

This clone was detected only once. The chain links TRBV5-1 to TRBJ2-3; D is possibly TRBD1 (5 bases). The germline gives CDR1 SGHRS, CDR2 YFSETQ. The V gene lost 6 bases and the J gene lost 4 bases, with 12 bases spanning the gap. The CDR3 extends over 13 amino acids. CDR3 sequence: CASTRQNPDTQYF. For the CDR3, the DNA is TGCGCCAGCACTAGACAGAACCCAGATACGCAGTATTTT.

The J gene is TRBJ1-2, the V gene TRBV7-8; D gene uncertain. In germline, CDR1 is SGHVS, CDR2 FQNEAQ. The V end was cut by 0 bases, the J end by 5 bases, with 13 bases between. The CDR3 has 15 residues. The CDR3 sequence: CASSLAHMLGYGYTF. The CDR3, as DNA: TGTGCCAGCAGCTTAGCCCACATGTTGGGGTATGGCTACACCTTC.

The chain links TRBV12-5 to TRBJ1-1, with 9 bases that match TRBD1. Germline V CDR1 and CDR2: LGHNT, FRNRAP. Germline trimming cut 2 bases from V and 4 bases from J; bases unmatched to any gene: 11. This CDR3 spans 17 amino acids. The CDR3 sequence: CASGLWLLGQGGTEAFF. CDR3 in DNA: TGTGCTAGTGGTTTGTGGCTTTTGGGACAGGGAGGCACTGAAGCTTTCTTT.

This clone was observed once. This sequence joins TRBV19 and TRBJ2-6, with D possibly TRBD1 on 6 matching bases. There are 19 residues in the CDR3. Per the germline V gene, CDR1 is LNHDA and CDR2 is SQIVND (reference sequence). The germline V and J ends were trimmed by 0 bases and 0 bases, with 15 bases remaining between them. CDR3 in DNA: TGTGCCAGTAGTATAGATCTATCGGACAGTCGCTCTGGGGCCAACGTCCTGACTTTC. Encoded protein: CASSIDLSDSRSGANVLTF.

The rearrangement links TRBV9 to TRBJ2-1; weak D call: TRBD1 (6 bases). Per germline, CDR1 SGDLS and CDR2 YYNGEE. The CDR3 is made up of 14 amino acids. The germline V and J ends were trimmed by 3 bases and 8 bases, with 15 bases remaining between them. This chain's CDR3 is CASSAGVGSDEQFF. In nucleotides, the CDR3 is TGTGCCAGCAGCGCAGGGGTAGGATCCGATGAGCAGTTCTTC.

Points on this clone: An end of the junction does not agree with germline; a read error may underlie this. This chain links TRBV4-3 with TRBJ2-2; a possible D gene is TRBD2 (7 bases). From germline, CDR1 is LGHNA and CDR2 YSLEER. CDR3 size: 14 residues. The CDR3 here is CASSQGALGGGLFF. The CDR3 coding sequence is TGCGCCAGCAGCCAAGGAGCGCTGGGAGGGGGGCTGTTTTTT.

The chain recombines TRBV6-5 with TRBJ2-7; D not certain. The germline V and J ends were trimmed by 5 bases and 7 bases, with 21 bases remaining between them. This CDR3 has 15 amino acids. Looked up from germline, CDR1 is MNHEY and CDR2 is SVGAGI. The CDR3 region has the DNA TGTGCCAGCAGTCCCCCGGACCGGGTTTTGGGAGAGCAGTACTTC. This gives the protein CASSPPDRVLGEQYF.